The clone carrying this TCR beta chain was seen a handful of times. Healthy Caucasian individuals from Russia aged about 6 to 90 served as donors. Each individual donor underwent a draw of roughly 10 milliliters of peripheral blood. Per sample, no less than 5 micrograms of total RNA were extracted. The data are from a study of blood T cells in healthy people across ages. Primers used in a second PCR of about 7 to 12 cycles were a sample-barcoded 5' primer and a J-beta primer mix. Every molecule of cDNA carried a tag from a template-switch adaptor with 12 random nucleotides. One entry per CDR3 protein, called by TCRdb with MiXCR from the 5' RACE reads. This sample yields about 620,000 distinct CDR3 sequences, of which around 21% are seen a single time; about 3.6% belongs to the top ten. With 0 bases removed from V and 2 bases from J, the gap between germline ends came to 14 bases. The CDR3 has 16 residues. Germline CDR1 and CDR2: SGDLS and YYNGEE.

The receptor comes from a man between 65 and 85 years old in good health. This sequence joins TRBV9 and TRBJ2-5; either TRBD1 or TRBD2 may fit D (6 bases each). Sequences were obtained from blood. As DNA, the CDR3 is TGTGCCAGCAGCGTAGGGTCCGGGGGCCTACAAGAGACCCAGTACTTC. As protein: CASSVGSGGLQETQYF.